This T cell receptor (beta chain) was retrieved from a study of graft-versus-host responses after intestinal transplantation. Study overall: Transplants were multivisceral, liver-intestinal, or isolated intestinal. Study results and limitations: GvH clones were found in recipient marrow; some appeared first in ileum or blood.

The method was immunoSEQ multiplex PCR; TCRdb's version includes in-frame clones alone and lacks a portion of them. There are 110,000 to 150,000 clones in the sample; about 93% occur only once, and about 0.2% lies in the top ten. Details on this clone: Its antigen is undetermined.

The CDR3 has 15 residues. V lost 8 bases and J lost 10; bases outside the gene matches: 16. Per germline, CDR1 LNHDA and CDR2 SQIVND (reference sequence). The source material was unstimulated CD4+ T cells sorted from spleen or lymph node cells, sampled before intestinal transplant. The rearrangement links TRBV19 to TRBJ2-1; 8 nucleotides match TRBD2. The TCR comes from a human donor who received an intestinal transplant. CDR3: CASQSREGFGREQFF. The CDR3 DNA sequence: TGTGCCAGTCAAAGTCGGGAGGGCTTTGGTCGAGAGCAGTTCTTC.